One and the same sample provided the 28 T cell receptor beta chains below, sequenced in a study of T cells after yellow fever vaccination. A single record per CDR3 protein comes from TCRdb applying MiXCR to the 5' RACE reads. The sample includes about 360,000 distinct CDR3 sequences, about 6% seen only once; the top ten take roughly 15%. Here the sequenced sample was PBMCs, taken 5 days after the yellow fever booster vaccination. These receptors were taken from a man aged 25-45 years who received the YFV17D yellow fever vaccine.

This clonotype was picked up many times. DNA for the CDR3: TGTGCCAGCAGCCCCCCAGGAAGGAACACTGAAGCTTTCTTT. Translated, it gives CASSPPGRNTEAFF. V usage is TRBV7-2 and J usage is TRBJ1-1, with D unclear. V lost 5 bases to trimming and J lost 1 base, with 11 bases between them. Germline loops: CDR1 SGHTA, CDR2 FQGNSA. This CDR3 region has 14 residues.

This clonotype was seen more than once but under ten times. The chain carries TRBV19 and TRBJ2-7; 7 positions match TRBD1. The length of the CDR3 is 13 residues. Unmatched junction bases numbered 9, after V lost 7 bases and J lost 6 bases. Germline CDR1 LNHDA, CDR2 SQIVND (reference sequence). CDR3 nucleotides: TGTGCCAGTACAACAGGGGAAGGTCGCGAGCAGTACTTC. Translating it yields CASTTGEGREQYF.

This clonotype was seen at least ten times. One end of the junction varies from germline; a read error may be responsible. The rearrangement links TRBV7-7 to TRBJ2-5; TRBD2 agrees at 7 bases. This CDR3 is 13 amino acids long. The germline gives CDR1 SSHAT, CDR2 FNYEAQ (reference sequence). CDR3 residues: CASSPGGVETQYF. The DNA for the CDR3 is TGTGCTAGCAGCCCGGGAGGAGTGGAGACCCAGTACTTC.

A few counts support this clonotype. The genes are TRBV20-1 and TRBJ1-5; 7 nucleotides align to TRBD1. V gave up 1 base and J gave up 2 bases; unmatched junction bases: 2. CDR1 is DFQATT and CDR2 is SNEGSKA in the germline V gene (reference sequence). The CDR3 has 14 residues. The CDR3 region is CSARVGTGNQPQHF. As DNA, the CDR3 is TGCAGTGCTAGAGTGGGGACAGGCAATCAGCCCCAGCATTTT.

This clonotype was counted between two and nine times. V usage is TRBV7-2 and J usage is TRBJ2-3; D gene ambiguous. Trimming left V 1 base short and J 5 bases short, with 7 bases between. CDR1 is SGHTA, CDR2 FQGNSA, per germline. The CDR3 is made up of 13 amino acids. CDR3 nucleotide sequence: TGTGCCAGCAGCTTAGAACCTAGAGATACGCAGTATTTT. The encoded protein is CASSLEPRDTQYF.

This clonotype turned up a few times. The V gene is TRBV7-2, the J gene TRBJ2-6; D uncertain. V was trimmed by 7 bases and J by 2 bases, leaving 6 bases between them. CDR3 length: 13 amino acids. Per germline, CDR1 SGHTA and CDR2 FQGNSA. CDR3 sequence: CASTNPGANVLTF. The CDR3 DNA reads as TGTGCCAGCACCAACCCTGGGGCCAACGTCCTGACTTTC.

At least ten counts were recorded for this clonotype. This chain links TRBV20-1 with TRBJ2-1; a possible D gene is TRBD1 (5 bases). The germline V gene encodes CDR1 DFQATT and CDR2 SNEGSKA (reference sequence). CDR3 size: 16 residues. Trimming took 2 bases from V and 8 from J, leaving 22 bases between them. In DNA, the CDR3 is TGCAGTGCTAGACTTAGGACAATTTGGGGAATGGATGAGCAGTTCTTC. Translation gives CSARLRTIWGMDEQFF.

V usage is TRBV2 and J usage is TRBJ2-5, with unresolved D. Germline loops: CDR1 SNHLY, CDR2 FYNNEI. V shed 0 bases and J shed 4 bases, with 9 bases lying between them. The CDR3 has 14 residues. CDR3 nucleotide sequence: TGTGCCAGCAGTGAAGCCGCCCCTGGAGAGACCCAGTACTTC. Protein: CASSEAAPGETQYF.

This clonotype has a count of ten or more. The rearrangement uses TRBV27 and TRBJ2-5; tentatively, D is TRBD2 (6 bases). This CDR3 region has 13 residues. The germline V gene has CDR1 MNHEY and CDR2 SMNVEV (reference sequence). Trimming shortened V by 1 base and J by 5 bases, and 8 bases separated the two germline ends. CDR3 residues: CASSLLSGETQYF. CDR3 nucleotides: TGTGCCAGCAGTTTATTAAGCGGGGAGACCCAGTACTTC.

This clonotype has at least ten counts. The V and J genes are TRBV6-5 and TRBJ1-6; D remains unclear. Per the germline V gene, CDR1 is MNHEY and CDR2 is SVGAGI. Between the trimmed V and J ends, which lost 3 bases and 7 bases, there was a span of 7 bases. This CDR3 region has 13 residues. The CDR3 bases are TGTGCCAGCAGTTATTCCATCAATTCACCCCTCCACTTT. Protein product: CASSYSINSPLHF.

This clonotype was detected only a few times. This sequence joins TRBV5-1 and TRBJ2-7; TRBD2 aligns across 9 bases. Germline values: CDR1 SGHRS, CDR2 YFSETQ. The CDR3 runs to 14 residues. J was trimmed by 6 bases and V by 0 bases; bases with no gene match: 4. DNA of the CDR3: TGCGCCAGCAGCTTGGGTGGACTAGCGCGCGAGCAGTACTTC. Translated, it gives CASSLGGLAREQYF.

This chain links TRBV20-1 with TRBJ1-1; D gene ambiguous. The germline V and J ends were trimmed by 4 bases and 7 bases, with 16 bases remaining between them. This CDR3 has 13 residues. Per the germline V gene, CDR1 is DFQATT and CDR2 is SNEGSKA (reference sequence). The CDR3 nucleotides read TGCAGTGCTACAGAAGCAACCGCCATTGAAGCTTTCTTT. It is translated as CSATEATAIEAFF.

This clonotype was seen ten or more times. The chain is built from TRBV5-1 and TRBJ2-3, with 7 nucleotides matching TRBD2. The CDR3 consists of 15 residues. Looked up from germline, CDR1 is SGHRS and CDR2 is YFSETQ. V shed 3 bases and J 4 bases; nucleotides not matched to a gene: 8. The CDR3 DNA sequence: TGCGCCAGCAGCTATATGGCGGGAGCTCCAGATACGCAGTATTTT. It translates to CASSYMAGAPDTQYF.

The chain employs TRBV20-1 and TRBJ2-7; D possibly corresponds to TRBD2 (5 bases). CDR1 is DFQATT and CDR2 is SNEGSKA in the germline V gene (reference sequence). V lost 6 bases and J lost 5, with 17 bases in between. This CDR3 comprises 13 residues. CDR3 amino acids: CSASPGILDEQYF. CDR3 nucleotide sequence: TGCAGTGCCTCCCCGGGAATCCTTGACGAGCAGTACTTC.

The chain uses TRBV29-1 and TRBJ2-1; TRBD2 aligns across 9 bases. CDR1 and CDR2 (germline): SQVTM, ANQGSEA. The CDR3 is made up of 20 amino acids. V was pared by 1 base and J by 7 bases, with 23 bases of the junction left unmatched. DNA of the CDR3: TGCAGCGTTGAAGGGGCGGGAGGGCCAAGAAGTCTTACTTTCGGGAATGAGCAGTTCTTC. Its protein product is CSVEGAGGPRSLTFGNEQFF.

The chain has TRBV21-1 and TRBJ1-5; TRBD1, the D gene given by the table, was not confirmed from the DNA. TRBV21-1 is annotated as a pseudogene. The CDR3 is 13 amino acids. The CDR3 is CAGRQGGRTPQHF. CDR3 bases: TGTGCCGGCCGACAGGGTGGTCGTACGCCCCAGCATTTT.

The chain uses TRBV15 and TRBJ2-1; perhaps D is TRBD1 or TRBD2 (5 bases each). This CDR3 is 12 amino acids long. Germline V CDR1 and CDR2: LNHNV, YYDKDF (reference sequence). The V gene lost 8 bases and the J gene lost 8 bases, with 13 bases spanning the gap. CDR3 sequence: CATGGGVHEQFF. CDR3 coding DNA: TGTGCCACCGGGGGTGGGGTCCATGAGCAGTTCTTC. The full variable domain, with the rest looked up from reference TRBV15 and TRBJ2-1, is DAMVIQNPRYQVTQFGKPVTLSCSQTLNHNVMYWYQQKSSQAPKLLFHYYDKDFNNEADTPDNFQSRRPNTSFCFLDIRSPGLGDTAMYLCATGGGVHEQFFGPGTRLTVL.

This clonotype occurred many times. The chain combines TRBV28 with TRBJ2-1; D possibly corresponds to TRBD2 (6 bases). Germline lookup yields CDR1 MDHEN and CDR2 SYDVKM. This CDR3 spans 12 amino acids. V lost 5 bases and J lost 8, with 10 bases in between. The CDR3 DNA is TGTGCCAGCAGTCAAGCGGGCGATGAGCAGTTCTTC. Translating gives CASSQAGDEQFF.

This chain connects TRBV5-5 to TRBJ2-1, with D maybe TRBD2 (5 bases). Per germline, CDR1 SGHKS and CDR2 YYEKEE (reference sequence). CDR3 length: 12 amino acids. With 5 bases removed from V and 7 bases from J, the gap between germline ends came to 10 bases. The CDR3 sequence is CASRLRGNEQFF. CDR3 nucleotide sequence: TGTGCCAGCAGGCTGAGAGGGAATGAGCAGTTCTTC.

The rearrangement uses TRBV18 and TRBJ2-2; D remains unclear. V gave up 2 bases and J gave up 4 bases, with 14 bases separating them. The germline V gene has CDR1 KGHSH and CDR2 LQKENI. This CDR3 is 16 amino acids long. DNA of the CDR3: TGTGCCAGCTCACCAATGAGACCTCGTAGCACCGGGGAGCTGTTTTTT. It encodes CASSPMRPRSTGELFF. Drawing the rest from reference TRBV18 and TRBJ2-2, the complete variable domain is NAGVMQNPRHLVRRRGQEARLRCSPMKGHSHVYWYRQLPEEGLKFMVYLQKENIIDESGMPKERFSAEFPKEGPSILRIQQVVRGDSAAYFCASSPMRPRSTGELFFGEGSRLTVL.

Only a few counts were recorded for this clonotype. CDR3 loop: CASSPPRDSDTQYF. CDR3 sequence (DNA): TGTGCCAGCAGTCCCCCGAGGGATTCAGATACGCAGTATTTT. This chain connects TRBV9 to TRBJ2-3, with a possible D match to TRBD2 (5 bases). CDR1 SGDLS and CDR2 YYNGEE come from the germline V gene. Between the trimmed V and J ends, which lost 5 bases and 4 bases, there was a span of 14 bases. This CDR3 comprises 14 residues.

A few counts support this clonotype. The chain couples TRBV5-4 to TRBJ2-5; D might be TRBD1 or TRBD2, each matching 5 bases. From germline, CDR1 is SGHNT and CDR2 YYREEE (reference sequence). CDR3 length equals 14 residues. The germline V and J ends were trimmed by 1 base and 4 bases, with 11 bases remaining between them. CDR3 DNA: TGTGCCAGCAGCTTGTTTGGGGGAGTAGAGACCCAGTACTTC. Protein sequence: CASSLFGGVETQYF. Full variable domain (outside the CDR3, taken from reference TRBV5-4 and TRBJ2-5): ETGVTQSPTHLIKTRGQQVTLRCSSQSGHNTVSWYQQALGQGPQFIFQYYREEENGRGNFPPRFSGLQFPNYSSELNVNALELDDSALYLCASSLFGGVETQYFGPGTRLLVL.

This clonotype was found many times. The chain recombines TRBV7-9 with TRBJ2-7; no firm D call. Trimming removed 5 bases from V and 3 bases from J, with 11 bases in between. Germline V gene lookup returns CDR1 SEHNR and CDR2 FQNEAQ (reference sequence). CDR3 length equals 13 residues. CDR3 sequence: CASSPNFGYEQYF. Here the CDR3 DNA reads TGTGCCAGCAGCCCTAATTTTGGCTACGAGCAGTACTTC.

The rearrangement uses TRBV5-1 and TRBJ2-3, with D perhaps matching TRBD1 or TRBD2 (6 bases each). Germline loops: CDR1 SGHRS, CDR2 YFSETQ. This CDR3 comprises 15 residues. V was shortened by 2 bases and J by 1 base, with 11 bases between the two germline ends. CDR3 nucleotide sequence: TGCGCCAGCAGCTTCGGGGGCTCGGGCACAGATACGCAGTATTTT. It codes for CASSFGGSGTDTQYF. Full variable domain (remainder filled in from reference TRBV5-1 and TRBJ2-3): KAGVTQTPRYLIKTRGQQVTLSCSPISGHRSVSWYQQTPGQGLQFLFEYFSETQRNKGNFPGRFSGRQFSNSRSEMNVSTLELGDSALYLCASSFGGSGTDTQYFGPGTRLTVL.

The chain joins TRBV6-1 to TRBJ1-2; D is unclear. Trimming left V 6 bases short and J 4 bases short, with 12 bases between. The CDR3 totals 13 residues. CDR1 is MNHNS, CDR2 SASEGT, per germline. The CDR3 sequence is CASRDFGTYGYTF. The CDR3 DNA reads TGTGCCAGCAGGGACTTCGGAACCTATGGCTACACCTTC.

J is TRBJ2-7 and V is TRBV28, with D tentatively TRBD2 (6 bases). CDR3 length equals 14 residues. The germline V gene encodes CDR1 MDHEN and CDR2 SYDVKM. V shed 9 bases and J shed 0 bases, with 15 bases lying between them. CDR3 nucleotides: TGTGCCAGTAATTTTGGGGGGAGCTCCTACGAGCAGTACTTC. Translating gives CASNFGGSSYEQYF.

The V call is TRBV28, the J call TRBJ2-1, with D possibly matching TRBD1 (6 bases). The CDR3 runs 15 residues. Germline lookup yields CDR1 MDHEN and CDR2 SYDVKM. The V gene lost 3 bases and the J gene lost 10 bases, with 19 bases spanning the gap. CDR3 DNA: TGTGCCAGCAGTTTTGGGGACACTCCTCTAGGGGAGCAGTTCTTC. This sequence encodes CASSFGDTPLGEQFF.

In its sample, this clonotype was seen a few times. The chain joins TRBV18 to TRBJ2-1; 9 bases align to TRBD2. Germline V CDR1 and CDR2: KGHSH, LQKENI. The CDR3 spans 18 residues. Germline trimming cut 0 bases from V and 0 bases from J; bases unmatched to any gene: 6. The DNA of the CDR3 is TGTGCCAGCTCACCACCCGGGACTAGCTATAGCTCCTACAATGAGCAGTTCTTC. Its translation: CASSPPGTSYSSYNEQFF.